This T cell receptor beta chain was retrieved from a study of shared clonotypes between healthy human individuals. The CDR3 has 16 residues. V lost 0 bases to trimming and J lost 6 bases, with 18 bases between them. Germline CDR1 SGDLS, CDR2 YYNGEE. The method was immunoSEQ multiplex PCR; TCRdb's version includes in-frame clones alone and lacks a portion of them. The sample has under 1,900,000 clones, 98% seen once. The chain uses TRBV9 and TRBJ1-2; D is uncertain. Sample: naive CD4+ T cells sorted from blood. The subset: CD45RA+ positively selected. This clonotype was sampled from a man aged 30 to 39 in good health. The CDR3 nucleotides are TGTGCCAGCAGCGTAGCTGGCACGGAGCTCGAAGATGGCTACACCTTC. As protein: CASSVAGTELEDGYTF. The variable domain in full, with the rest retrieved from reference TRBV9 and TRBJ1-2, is DSGVTQTPKHLITATGQRVTLRCSPRSGDLSVYWYQQSLDQGLQFLIQYYNGEERAKGNILERFSAQQFPDLHSELNLSSLELGDSALYFCASSVAGTELEDGYTFGSGTRLTVV.